The TCR beta chain under discussion was sequenced for a study of T cells in localized non-small cell lung cancer. Study-level points and caveats: Across samples, adjacent lung featured a median 57 of the top 100 tumor clones. Higher blood T cell density tracked longer overall survival.

Measured with immunoSEQ multiplex PCR; TCRdb has only the in-frame clones, and not every one. The profile shows around 2,000 clones, roughly 20% of them singletons. With 0 bases removed from V and 6 bases from J, the gap between germline ends came to 15 bases. This CDR3 is built from 15 residues. CDR1 and CDR2 (germline): MGHRA, YSYEKL. Worth noting for this clone: The antigen remains unidentified.

This chain connects TRBV4-1 to TRBJ2-7; a weak D match, TRBD2 (6 bases). This TCR was sampled from a male donor older than 55 with stage I lung adenocarcinoma. Sequenced here: lung tumor tissue, sampled before any cancer treatment. CDR3 protein: CASSQETHPGVEQYF. The DNA of the CDR3 is TGCGCCAGCAGCCAAGAAACCCACCCGGGGGTCGAGCAGTACTTC.